Listed below are T cell receptor beta chains from one sample, sequenced in a study of technical replicates of blood from a few donors. This table comes from immunoSEQ multiplex PCR, and its TCRdb copy is limited to in-frame clones, with some not included. The sample carries roughly 80,000 clones, about 88% recorded once. Sequencing was carried out using T cells isolated from PBMCs. These receptors were taken from a human donor in good health. The CDR3 runs from the conserved cysteine through the conserved F or W. The D gene is left open where the match is weak. Rows may omit the clone size; those that give it use once, few, many or a size class.

V	size	J	D	CDR3	DNA
TRBV18	NA	TRBJ1-2	NA	CASRKLGDGYTF	TGTGCCAGCCGTAAGCTAGGGGATGGCTACACCTTC
TRBV2	NA	TRBJ1-2	NA	CASRNSVYGYTF	TGTGCCAGCAGAAACAGTGTCTATGGCTACACCTTC
TRBV27	NA	TRBJ2-2	NA	CASSVGAGELFF	TGTGCCAGCAGCGTCGGGGCCGGGGAGCTGTTTTTT
TRBV4-1	NA	TRBJ2-1	TRBD2	CASSQVGLAGNNEQFF	TGCGCCAGCAGCCAAGTGGGACTAGCGGGGAACAATGAGCAGTTCTTC
TRBV6-1	NA	TRBJ2-5	TRBD1	CASSENRGRKETQYF	TGTGCCAGCAGTGAGAACAGGGGGCGTAAAGAGACCCAGTACTTC
TRBV19	NA	TRBJ2-5	NA	CASSKRLQETQYF	TGTGCCAGTAGTAAGCGGCTGCAAGAGACCCAGTACTTC
TRBV5-6	NA	TRBJ2-7	NA	CASSLAGRESIYYEQYF	TGTGCCAGCAGCTTGGCCGGTAGGGAGAGTATATACTACGAGCAGTACTTC
TRBV2	NA	TRBJ2-3	NA	CASTDWTEQYF	TGTGCCAGCACTGACTGGACAGAGCAGTATTTT
TRBV11-3	NA	TRBJ2-7	NA	CASSAFGGLSSYEQYF	TGTGCCAGCAGCGCTTTCGGGGGGCTTAGCTCCTACGAGCAGTACTTC
TRBV28	NA	TRBJ1-5	NA	CASRRGHYQPQHF	TGTGCCAGCAGGCGAGGACATTACCAGCCCCAGCATTTT
TRBV29-1	NA	TRBJ1-1	NA	CSVGHNTEAFF	TGCAGCGTTGGACATAACACTGAAGCTTTCTTT
TRBV6-7	NA	TRBJ2-1	TRBD2	CASSYSLGGSYNEQFF	TGTGCCAGCAGTTACTCGCTTGGCGGGAGCTACAATGAGCAGTTCTTC
TRBV11-3	NA	TRBJ1-2	TRBD1	CASSAGGYGYTF	TGTGCCAGCAGCGCAGGGGGCTATGGCTACACCTTC
TRBV7-2	NA	TRBJ2-7	TRBD1	CASSYGTGMYEQYF	TGTGCCAGCAGCTACGGGACAGGGATGTACGAGCAGTACTTC
TRBV29-1	NA	TRBJ2-7	TRBD2	CSVGTGGSYEQYF	TGCAGCGTGGGGACTGGCGGGAGCTACGAGCAGTACTTC
TRBV30	NA	TRBJ2-5	NA	CAWSVAGEPETQYF	TGTGCCTGGAGTGTAGCTGGGGAGCCAGAGACCCAGTACTTC
TRBV19	NA	TRBJ1-2	NA	CASSIDPRGGNGYTF	TGTGCCAGTAGTATAGATCCTAGAGGGGGTAATGGCTACACCTTC
TRBV18	NA	TRBJ1-3	NA	CASSPPVGGSNSGNTIYF	TGTGCCAGCTCACCACCGGTGGGGGGGTCCAACTCTGGAAACACCATATATTTT
TRBV27	NA	TRBJ1-1	TRBD1	CASSFQGAGTEAFF	TGTGCCAGCAGTTTCCAGGGGGCCGGCACTGAAGCTTTCTTT
TRBV4-3	NA	TRBJ2-7	TRBD1	CASSLTGTGTYEQYF	TGCGCCAGCAGCCTGACCGGGACAGGGACCTACGAGCAGTACTTC
TRBV25-1	NA	TRBJ2-7	TRBD1	CASSDGTGFTYEQYF	TGTGCCAGCAGTGATGGGACAGGTTTTACCTACGAGCAGTACTTC
TRBV6-5	NA	TRBJ2-1	NA	CASSYNRVDYNEQFF	TGTGCCAGCAGTTACAACAGGGTTGACTACAATGAGCAGTTCTTC
TRBV11-2	NA	TRBJ2-2	NA	CASSTYKGAHTGELFF	TGTGCCAGCAGCACGTACAAAGGGGCGCACACCGGGGAGCTGTTTTTT
TRBV29-1	NA	TRBJ1-2	NA	CSVVPSGSNNGYTF	TGCAGCGTAGTCCCTAGTGGGTCGAATAATGGCTACACCTTC
TRBV9	NA	TRBJ1-2	NA	CASSDYGDYGYTF	TGTGCCAGCAGCGACTACGGGGACTATGGCTACACCTTC
TRBV29-1	NA	TRBJ2-7	NA	CSAWGDSSYEQYF	TGCAGCGCTTGGGGGGACAGTAGCTACGAGCAGTACTTC
TRBV29-1	few	TRBJ1-2	TRBD1	CSAYRDRELYTF	TGCAGCGCATACCGGGACAGGGAGCTTTACACCTTC
TRBV2	NA	TRBJ2-1	TRBD2	CASSTIGTSGRYNEQFF	TGTGCCAGCAGTACGATAGGGACTAGCGGGAGGTACAATGAGCAGTTCTTC
TRBV7-3	NA	TRBJ2-3	TRBD2	CASSQAGAADTQYF	TGTGCCAGCAGCCAAGCGGGAGCGGCAGATACGCAGTATTTT
TRBV9	NA	TRBJ2-7	TRBD2	CASSAGLAGGEQYF	TGTGCCAGCAGCGCCGGACTAGCGGGAGGCGAGCAGTACTTC
TRBV2	few	TRBJ2-2	NA	CASSLQGNTGELFF	TGTGCCAGCAGTTTACAGGGTAACACCGGGGAGCTGTTTTTT
TRBV28	NA	TRBJ2-7	NA	CASRDTIRYEQYF	TGTGCCAGCAGGGACACAATTCGTTACGAGCAGTACTTC
TRBV5-4	NA	TRBJ1-2	NA	CASSYRDTANYGYTF	TGTGCCAGCAGCTACAGGGACACGGCTAACTATGGCTACACCTTC
TRBV5-1	NA	TRBJ2-7	NA	CASSSAPSAGSYEQYF	TGCGCCAGCAGCTCCGCCCCTAGTGCCGGCTCCTACGAGCAGTACTTC
TRBV9	once	TRBJ2-7	NA	CASSPRSEQYF	TGTGCCAGCAGCCCTCGGAGCGAGCAGTACTTC
TRBV11-3	NA	TRBJ2-1	NA	CASSLVSGSPYNEQFF	TGTGCCAGCAGCTTAGTTTCCGGGAGCCCCTACAATGAGCAGTTCTTC